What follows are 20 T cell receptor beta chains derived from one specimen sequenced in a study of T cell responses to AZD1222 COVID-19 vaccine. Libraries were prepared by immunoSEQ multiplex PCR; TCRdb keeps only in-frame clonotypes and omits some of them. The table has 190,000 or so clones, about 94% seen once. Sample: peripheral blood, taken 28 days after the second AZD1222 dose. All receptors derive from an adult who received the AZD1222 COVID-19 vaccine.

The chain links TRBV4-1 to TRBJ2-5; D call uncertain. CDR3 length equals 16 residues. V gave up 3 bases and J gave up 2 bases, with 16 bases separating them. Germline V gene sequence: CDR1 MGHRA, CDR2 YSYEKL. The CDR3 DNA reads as TGCGCCAGCAGCCAGGGTGTCGCGAGCGATCAAGAGACCCAGTACTTC. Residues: CASSQGVASDQETQYF.

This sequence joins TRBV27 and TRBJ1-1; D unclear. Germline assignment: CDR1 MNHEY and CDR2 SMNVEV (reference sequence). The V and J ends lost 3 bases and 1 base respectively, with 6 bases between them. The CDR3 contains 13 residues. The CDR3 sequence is CASSFWGNTEAFF. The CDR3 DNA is TGTGCCAGCAGTTTCTGGGGGAACACTGAAGCTTTCTTT.

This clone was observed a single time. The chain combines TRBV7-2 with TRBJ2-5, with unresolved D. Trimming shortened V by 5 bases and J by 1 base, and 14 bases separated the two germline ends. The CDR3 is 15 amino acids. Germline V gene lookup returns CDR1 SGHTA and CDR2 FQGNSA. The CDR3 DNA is TGTGCCAGCAGCACGCGGCTGGTTACCCAAGAGACCCAGTACTTC. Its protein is CASSTRLVTQETQYF.

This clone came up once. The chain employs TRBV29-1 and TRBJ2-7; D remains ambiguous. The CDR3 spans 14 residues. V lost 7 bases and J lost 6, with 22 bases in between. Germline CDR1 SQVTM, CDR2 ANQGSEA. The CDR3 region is CSALPRVGSGEQYF. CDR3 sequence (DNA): TGCAGCGCTCTCCCTAGAGTAGGGTCTGGCGAGCAGTACTTC.

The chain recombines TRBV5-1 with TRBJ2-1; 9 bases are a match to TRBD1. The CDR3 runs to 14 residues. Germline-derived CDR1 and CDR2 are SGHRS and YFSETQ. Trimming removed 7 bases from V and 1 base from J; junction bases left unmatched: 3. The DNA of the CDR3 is TGCGCCAGCGAAGGGACAGGGTCCTACAATGAGCAGTTCTTC. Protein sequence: CASEGTGSYNEQFF.

This chain's CDR3 is CASSITVSNYGYTF. Written as DNA, the CDR3 is TGTGCCAGTAGTATAACGGTTTCCAACTATGGCTACACCTTC. This rearrangement joins TRBV19 to TRBJ1-2; D gene uncertain. V was clipped by 2 bases and J by 2 bases, with 9 bases between them. The CDR3 contains 14 residues. The germline CDR1 and CDR2 sequences are LNHDA and SQIVND (reference sequence).

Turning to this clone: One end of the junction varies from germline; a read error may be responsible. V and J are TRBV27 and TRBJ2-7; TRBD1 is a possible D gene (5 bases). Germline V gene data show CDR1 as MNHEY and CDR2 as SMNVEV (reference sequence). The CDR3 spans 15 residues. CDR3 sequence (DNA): TGTGCCAGTAGTTTAGTCGCAGGGCCGTTCTACGAGCAGTACTTC. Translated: CASSLVAGPFYEQYF.

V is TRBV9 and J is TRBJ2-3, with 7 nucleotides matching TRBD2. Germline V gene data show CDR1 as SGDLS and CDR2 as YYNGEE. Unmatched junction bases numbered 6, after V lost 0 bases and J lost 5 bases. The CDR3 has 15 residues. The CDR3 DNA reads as TGTGCCAGCAGCGTAGACCCAGCGGGGCGAGATACGCAGTATTTT. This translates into CASSVDPAGRDTQYF.

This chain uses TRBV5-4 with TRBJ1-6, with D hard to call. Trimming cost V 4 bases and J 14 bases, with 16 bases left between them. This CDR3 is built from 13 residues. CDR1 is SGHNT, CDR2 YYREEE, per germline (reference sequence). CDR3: CASSILPLGSLHF. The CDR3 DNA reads TGTGCCAGCAGCATCCTACCTCTCGGATCCCTCCACTTT.

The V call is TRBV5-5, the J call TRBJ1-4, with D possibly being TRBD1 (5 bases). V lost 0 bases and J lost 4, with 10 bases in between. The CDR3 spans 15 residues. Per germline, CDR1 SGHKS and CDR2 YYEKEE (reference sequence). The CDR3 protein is CASSLAAGVNEKLFF. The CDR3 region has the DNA TGTGCCAGCAGCTTGGCGGCGGGGGTTAATGAAAAACTGTTTTTT.

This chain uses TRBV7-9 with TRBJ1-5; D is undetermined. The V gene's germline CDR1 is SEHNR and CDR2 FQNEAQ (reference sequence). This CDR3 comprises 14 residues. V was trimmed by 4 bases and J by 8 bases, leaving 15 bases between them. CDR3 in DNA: TGTGCCAGCAGCTCCTCCGGTTTGAGGAAGCCCCAGCATTTT. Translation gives CASSSSGLRKPQHF.

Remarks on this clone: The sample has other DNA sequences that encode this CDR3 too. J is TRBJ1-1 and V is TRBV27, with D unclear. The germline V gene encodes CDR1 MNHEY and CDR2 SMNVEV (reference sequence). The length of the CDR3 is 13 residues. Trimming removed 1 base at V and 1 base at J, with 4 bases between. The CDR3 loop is CASSLFGNTEAFF. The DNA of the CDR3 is TGTGCCAGCAGTTTATTCGGGAACACTGAAGCTTTCTTT.

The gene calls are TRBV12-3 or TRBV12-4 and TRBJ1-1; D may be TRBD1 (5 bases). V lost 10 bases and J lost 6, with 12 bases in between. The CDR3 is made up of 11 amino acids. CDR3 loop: CATCTGPEAFF. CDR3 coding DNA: TGTGCCACTTGTACAGGCCCTGAAGCTTTCTTT.

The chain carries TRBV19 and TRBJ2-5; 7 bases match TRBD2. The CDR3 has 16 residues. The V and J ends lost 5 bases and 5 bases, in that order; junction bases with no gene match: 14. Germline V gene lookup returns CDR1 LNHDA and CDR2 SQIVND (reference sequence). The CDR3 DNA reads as TGTGCCAGTAGTGGGGTCCAGGGCGGGGGAAGGGAGACCCAGTACTTC. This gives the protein CASSGVQGGGRETQYF. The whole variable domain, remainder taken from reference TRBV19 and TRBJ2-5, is DGGITQSPKYLFRKEGQNVTLSCEQNLNHDAMYWYRQDPGQGLRLIYYSQIVNDFQKGDIAEGYSVSREKKESFPLTVTSAQKNPTAFYLCASSGVQGGGRETQYFGPGTRLLVL.

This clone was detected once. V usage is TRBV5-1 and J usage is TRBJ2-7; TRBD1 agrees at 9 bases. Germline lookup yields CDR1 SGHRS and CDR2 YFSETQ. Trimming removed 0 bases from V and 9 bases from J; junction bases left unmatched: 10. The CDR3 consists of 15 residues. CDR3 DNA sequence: TGCGCCAGCAGCTTGGTGGGGACAGGGCGGGAGTGGCAGTACTTC. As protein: CASSLVGTGREWQYF. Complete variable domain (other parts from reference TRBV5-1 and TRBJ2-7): KAGVTQTPRYLIKTRGQQVTLSCSPISGHRSVSWYQQTPGQGLQFLFEYFSETQRNKGNFPGRFSGRQFSNSRSEMNVSTLELGDSALYLCASSLVGTGREWQYFGPGTRLTVT.

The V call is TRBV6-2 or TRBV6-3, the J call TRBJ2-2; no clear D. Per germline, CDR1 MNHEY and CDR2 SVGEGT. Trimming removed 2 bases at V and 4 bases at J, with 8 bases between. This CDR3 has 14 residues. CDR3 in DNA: TGTGCCAGCAGTTACGGCGGACCCACCGGGGAGCTGTTTTTT. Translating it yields CASSYGGPTGELFF.

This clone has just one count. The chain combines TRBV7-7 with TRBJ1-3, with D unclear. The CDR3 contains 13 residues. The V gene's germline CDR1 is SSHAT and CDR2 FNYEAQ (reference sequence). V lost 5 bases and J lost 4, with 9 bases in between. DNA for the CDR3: TGTGCCAGCAGCCCTACAGTGGGAAACACCATATATTTT. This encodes CASSPTVGNTIYF.

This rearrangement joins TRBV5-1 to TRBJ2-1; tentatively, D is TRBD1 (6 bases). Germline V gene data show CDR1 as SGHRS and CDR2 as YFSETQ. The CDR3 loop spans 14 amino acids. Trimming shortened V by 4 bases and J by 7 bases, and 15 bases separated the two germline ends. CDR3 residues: CASSLRNRENEQFF. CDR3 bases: TGCGCCAGCAGCCTACGAAACAGGGAAAATGAGCAGTTCTTC.

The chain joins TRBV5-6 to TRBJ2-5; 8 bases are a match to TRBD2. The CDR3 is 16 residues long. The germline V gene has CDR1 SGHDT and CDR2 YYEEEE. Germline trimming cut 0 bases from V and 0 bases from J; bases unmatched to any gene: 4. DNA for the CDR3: TGTGCCAGCAGCTTGGGGACTAGCCCGTACCAAGAGACCCAGTACTTC. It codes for CASSLGTSPYQETQYF.

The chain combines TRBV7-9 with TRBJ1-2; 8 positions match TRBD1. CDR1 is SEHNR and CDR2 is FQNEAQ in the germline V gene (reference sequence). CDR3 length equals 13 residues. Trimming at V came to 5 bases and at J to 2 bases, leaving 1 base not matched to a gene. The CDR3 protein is CASSRQGNYGYTF. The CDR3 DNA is TGTGCCAGCAGCCGACAGGGGAACTATGGCTACACCTTC.